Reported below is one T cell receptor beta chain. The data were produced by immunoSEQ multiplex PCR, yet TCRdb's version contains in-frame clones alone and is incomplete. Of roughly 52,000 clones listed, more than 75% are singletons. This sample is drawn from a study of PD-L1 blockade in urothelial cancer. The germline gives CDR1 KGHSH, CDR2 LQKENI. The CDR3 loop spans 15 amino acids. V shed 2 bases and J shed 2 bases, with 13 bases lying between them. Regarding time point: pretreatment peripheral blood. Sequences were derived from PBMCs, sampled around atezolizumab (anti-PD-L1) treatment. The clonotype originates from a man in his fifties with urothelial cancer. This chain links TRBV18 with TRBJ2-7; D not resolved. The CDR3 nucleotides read TGTGCCAGCTCACCATCTGACGGAGATCCCTACGAGCAGTACTTC. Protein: CASSPSDGDPYEQYF.